The T cell receptor beta chain described here comes from a study of T cell repertoires in cytomegalovirus infection. General study findings and limits: Summed public TCR beta family frequency identified CMV carriers bearing the relevant HLA.

TCRdb re-called the reads through MiXCR, storing one row per CDR3 protein. The sample includes hundreds of thousands of distinct CDR3 sequences, roughly 24% seen only once; the top ten take around 8%. With respect to this clonotype: The antigen is unknown.

With 3 bases removed from V and 1 base from J, the gap between germline ends came to 11 bases. The CDR3 sequence is 15 residues long. Germline loops: CDR1 MDHEN, CDR2 SYDVKM. The V call is TRBV28, the J call TRBJ2-3; TRBD2 might be the D (5 bases). This TCR derives from a human donor in good health (CMV status not recorded). Some clones in this sample may be carry-over from other donors' samples. Input material: CD8+ T cells from PBMCs. The CDR3 coding sequence is TGTGCCAGCAGTTTTCTAGCCAAGCGCACAGATACGCAGTATTTT. Residues: CASSFLAKRTDTQYF. Looking up the rest from reference TRBV28 and TRBJ2-3 gives the full variable domain: DVKVTQSSRYLVKRTGEKVFLECVQDMDHENMFWYRQDPGLGLRLIYFSYDVKMKEKGDIPEGYSVSREKKERFSLILESASTNQTSMYLCASSFLAKRTDTQYFGPGTRLTVL.